The 9 T cell receptor beta chains presented below share a single source sample, sequenced in a study of blood T cell repertoires in COVID-19. Using immunoSEQ multiplex PCR, the repertoire was profiled, and TCRdb retains in-frame clones only, with some absent. This table has approximately 140,000 clones, almost 90% appearing once. The sequenced sample was peripheral blood. The source is a woman aged 55 to 70 with acute or convalescent COVID-19.

This CDR3 reads CASSLVRQVDYGYTF. DNA for the CDR3: TGTGCCAGCAGCTTGGTTCGACAGGTCGACTATGGCTACACCTTC. The chain links TRBV5-6 to TRBJ1-2; TRBD1 is a possible D gene (6 bases). Per germline, CDR1 SGHDT and CDR2 YYEEEE. CDR3 length: 15 residues. Deletions cut 0 bases from V and 3 bases from J, with 12 bases between.

The V call is TRBV6-5, the J call TRBJ1-5; 9 nucleotides line up with TRBD1. Per germline, CDR1 MNHEY and CDR2 SVGAGI. The V gene end was trimmed by 6 bases and the J gene end by 7 bases; junction bases not matched to a gene: 10. The CDR3 runs 15 residues. The CDR3 loop is CASSTGQGSRQPQHF. As DNA, the CDR3 is TGTGCCAGCAGCACTGGACAGGGGAGTAGGCAGCCCCAGCATTTT.

The chain couples TRBV9 to TRBJ2-3, with a tentative D call TRBD1 (5 bases). The V gene lost 0 bases and the J gene lost 2 bases, with 13 bases spanning the gap. The CDR3 consists of 16 residues. The germline V gene has CDR1 SGDLS and CDR2 YYNGEE. The CDR3 DNA sequence: TGTGCCAGCAGCGTAGAAGACAGAGCCTTCACAGATACGCAGTATTTT. It codes for CASSVEDRAFTDTQYF.

V usage is TRBV24-1 and J usage is TRBJ1-5; D not certain. Germline V gene data show CDR1 as KGHDR and CDR2 as SFDVKD. The CDR3 contains 16 residues. V was trimmed by 3 bases and J by 0 bases, leaving 11 bases between them. CDR3 amino acids: CATSDAFGYSNQPQHF. The CDR3 coding sequence is TGTGCCACCAGTGATGCCTTCGGTTATAGCAATCAGCCCCAGCATTTT.

V usage is TRBV6-5 and J usage is TRBJ1-2, with D possibly TRBD1 on 5 matching bases. V lost 6 bases to trimming and J lost 6 bases, with 17 bases between them. Germline V gene lookup returns CDR1 MNHEY and CDR2 SVGAGI. The CDR3 totals 14 residues. The chain's CDR3 is CASSRPGAGHGYTF. The CDR3 DNA reads TGTGCCAGCAGCCGACCTGGGGCAGGGCATGGCTACACCTTC.

The chain carries TRBV7-2 and TRBJ1-5, with no clear D. This CDR3 has 16 residues. From germline, CDR1 is SGHTA and CDR2 FQGNSA. Trimming took off 1 base at V and 2 bases at J, with 12 bases between the two ends. The chain's CDR3 is CASSLVTAVGNQPQHF. CDR3 DNA: TGTGCCAGCAGCTTAGTAACAGCGGTTGGCAATCAGCCCCAGCATTTT. Full variable domain (rest looked up from reference TRBV7-2 and TRBJ1-5): GAGVSQSPSNKVTEKGKDVELRCDPISGHTALYWYRQSLGQGLEFLIYFQGNSAPDKSGLPSDRFSAERTGGSVSTLTIQRTQQEDSAVYLCASSLVTAVGNQPQHFGDGTRLSIL.

This chain connects TRBV25-1 to TRBJ2-7, with TRBD2 as a possible D gene (5 bases). V was cut by 1 base and J by 6 bases, with 10 bases left in between. Germline assignment: CDR1 MGHDK and CDR2 SYGVNS. This CDR3 has 13 residues. CDR3 nucleotide sequence: TGTGCCAGCAGTGAATGGGAGAGCTCCGAGCAGTACTTC. Translated: CASSEWESSEQYF.

This chain uses TRBV19 with TRBJ1-3; 8 positions agree with TRBD1. Germline CDR1 and CDR2: LNHDA and SQIVND (reference sequence). With V trimmed by 7 bases and J by 2 bases, 7 bases remained unmatched. This CDR3 region has 15 residues. CDR3 protein: CASTDGQGPGNTIYF. The CDR3, as DNA: TGTGCCAGTACCGACGGACAGGGTCCTGGAAACACCATATATTTT.

This rearrangement joins TRBV7-2 to TRBJ1-6, with D possibly matching TRBD1 (5 bases). The CDR3 length is 15 residues. Trimming removed 1 base from V and 12 bases from J, with 16 bases in between. Germline CDR1 SGHTA, CDR2 FQGNSA. This CDR3 is CASSLVAGTQKPLHF. DNA for the CDR3: TGTGCCAGCAGCTTAGTAGCGGGGACGCAGAAACCCCTCCACTTT. The variable domain in full, completed from reference TRBV7-2 and TRBJ1-6, reads GAGVSQSPSNKVTEKGKDVELRCDPISGHTALYWYRQSLGQGLEFLIYFQGNSAPDKSGLPSDRFSAERTGGSVSTLTIQRTQQEDSAVYLCASSLVAGTQKPLHFGNGTRLTVT.